The 21 T cell receptor beta chains below were found in one sample sequenced in a study of cytomegalovirus exposure and HLA in healthy donors. The PCR made use of 60 Vbeta and 13 Jbeta primers. Produced via immunoSEQ multiplex PCR; TCRdb's table is partial and in-frame only. In the table there are over 150,000 clones, about 90% of which are singletons. The sequencing input was PBMCs. All receptors come from a girl under three years old in good health and CMV-seronegative.

The genes are TRBV4-1 and TRBJ1-5, with a possible D match to TRBD1 (5 bases). This CDR3 comprises 13 residues. CDR1 MGHRA and CDR2 YSYEKL come from the germline V gene. Trimming left V 3 bases short and J 6 bases short, with 9 bases between. Here the CDR3 reads CASSQTDTQPQHF. The CDR3 nucleotides are TGCGCCAGCAGCCAGACGGACACTCAGCCCCAGCATTTT.

This chain links TRBV5-8 with TRBJ2-4; D may be TRBD2 (6 bases). The CDR3 has 16 residues. Germline V gives CDR1 SGHTS, CDR2 YDEGEE. The V end lost 1 base, the J end lost 8 bases, and 19 bases lay between the germline ends. The CDR3 spells CASSLRLALGEDIQYF. In DNA form, the CDR3 reads TGTGCCAGCAGCTTGCGCCTAGCGTTAGGAGAAGACATTCAGTACTTC.

This clone was counted a single time. The V and J genes are TRBV7-8 and TRBJ2-7; D remains unclear. This CDR3 has 14 residues. Germline assignment: CDR1 SGHVS and CDR2 FQNEAQ. V lost 5 bases to trimming and J lost 0 bases, with 11 bases between them. The CDR3 bases are TGTGCCAGCAGCCCCGGAGCCCTCTCCTACGAGCAGTACTTC. Amino acids: CASSPGALSYEQYF.

The V and J genes are TRBV9 and TRBJ2-2; D not certain. Germline V gene lookup returns CDR1 SGDLS and CDR2 YYNGEE. V dropped 2 bases and J dropped 1 base, with 6 bases sitting between them. The length of the CDR3 is 14 residues. This CDR3 is CASSVIGNTGELFF. In DNA, the CDR3 is TGTGCCAGCAGCGTTATCGGGAACACCGGGGAGCTGTTTTTT. The variable domain in full, completed from reference TRBV9 and TRBJ2-2, reads DSGVTQTPKHLITATGQRVTLRCSPRSGDLSVYWYQQSLDQGLQFLIQYYNGEERAKGNILERFSAQQFPDLHSELNLSSLELGDSALYFCASSVIGNTGELFFGEGSRLTVL.

The chain has TRBV7-9 and TRBJ1-2, with a possible D match to TRBD1 (5 bases). Germline-derived CDR1 and CDR2 are SEHNR and FQNEAQ (reference sequence). V lost 2 bases to trimming and J lost 2 bases, with 12 bases between them. CDR3 length: 15 residues. CDR3: CASSLMQGRNYGYTF. As DNA, the CDR3 is TGTGCCAGCAGCTTAATGCAGGGAAGGAACTATGGCTACACCTTC.

Only one count was recorded for this clone. The chain is built from TRBV30 and TRBJ1-2; TRBD1 aligns across 9 bases. The CDR3 loop spans 14 amino acids. The V and J ends lost 5 bases and 6 bases, in that order; junction bases with no gene match: 10. Germline CDR1 reads GTSNPN; CDR2 reads SVGIG (reference sequence). Here the CDR3 reads CAWDPGQGPDGYTF. In DNA form, the CDR3 reads TGTGCCTGGGACCCGGGACAGGGTCCGGATGGCTACACCTTC.

The rearrangement uses TRBV19 and TRBJ2-3; 12 nucleotides match TRBD2. The CDR3 has 16 amino acids. J lost 6 bases, V lost 6 bases, and 10 bases had no gene match. The germline V gene has CDR1 LNHDA and CDR2 SQIVND (reference sequence). The DNA of the CDR3 is TGTGCCAGTAGCCGGGTGACTAGCGGGGGTGGGGATACGCAGTATTTT. Translating gives CASSRVTSGGGDTQYF. Based on the CDR3 plus reference TRBV19 and TRBJ2-3, the full variable domain is DGGITQSPKYLFRKEGQNVTLSCEQNLNHDAMYWYRQDPGQGLRLIYYSQIVNDFQKGDIAEGYSVSREKKESFPLTVTSAQKNPTAFYLCASSRVTSGGGDTQYFGPGTRLTVL.

This sequence joins TRBV7-2 and TRBJ2-3; D remains ambiguous. Between the trimmed V and J ends, which lost 5 bases and 0 bases, there was a span of 6 bases. In germline, CDR1 is SGHTA, CDR2 FQGNSA. The CDR3 extends over 13 amino acids. The CDR3 bases are TGTGCCAGCAGCGCTACTAGCACAGATACGCAGTATTTT. Its protein product is CASSATSTDTQYF.

The chain carries TRBV19 and TRBJ2-7; tentatively, D is TRBD2 (5 bases). V was cut by 5 bases and J by 3 bases, with 17 bases left in between. Germline assignment: CDR1 LNHDA and CDR2 SQIVND (reference sequence). This CDR3 has 15 amino acids. DNA for the CDR3: TGTGCCAGTAGTCCTACCGGGATTTCTTACTACGAGCAGTACTTC. It is translated as CASSPTGISYYEQYF.

The chain employs TRBV5-1 and TRBJ2-7; possibly TRBD1 for D (6 bases). Germline V gives CDR1 SGHRS, CDR2 YFSETQ. The CDR3 consists of 18 residues. V lost 4 bases to trimming and J lost 2 bases, with 25 bases between them. This chain's CDR3 is CASSPAPYRGGTPYEQYF. In DNA form, the CDR3 reads TGCGCCAGCAGCCCCGCGCCATACCGAGGGGGAACCCCCTACGAGCAGTACTTC.

This chain uses TRBV4-1 with TRBJ2-1; D is perhaps TRBD1 (5 bases). The CDR3 has 16 amino acids. Germline V gene sequence: CDR1 MGHRA, CDR2 YSYEKL. The V and J ends lost 1 base and 4 bases respectively, with 14 bases between them. The CDR3 loop is CASSQGGSPFYNEQFF. The CDR3 coding sequence is TGCGCCAGCAGCCAAGGGGGCAGCCCATTTTACAATGAGCAGTTCTTC.

This clone was seen just once. The chain combines TRBV4-2 with TRBJ2-7, with 7 positions matching TRBD2. This CDR3 contains 16 residues. Germline values: CDR1 LGHNA, CDR2 YNFKEQ. Losses at the gene ends were 0 bases for V and 4 bases for J; bases not matched to a gene: 9. The CDR3 DNA follows: TGTGCCAGCAGCCAAGATACGGGGGAGGGCCGTTACGAGCAGTACTTC. Translating gives CASSQDTGEGRYEQYF.

This chain uses TRBV15 with TRBJ2-3; D not certain. The V and J ends lost 1 base and 1 base respectively, with 21 bases between them. The CDR3 covers 19 residues. The germline V gene has CDR1 LNHNV and CDR2 YYDKDF (reference sequence). The CDR3 reads CATSRVVSTFSRRTDTQYF. In nucleotides, the CDR3 is TGTGCCACCAGCAGAGTTGTTAGCACCTTCTCCAGACGCACAGATACGCAGTATTTT.

The genes are TRBV30 and TRBJ2-5; a weak D match, TRBD2 (5 bases). Trimming took off 5 bases at V and 11 bases at J, with 15 bases between the two ends. The germline V gene has CDR1 GTSNPN and CDR2 SVGIG (reference sequence). The length of the CDR3 is 11 residues. As DNA, the CDR3 is TGTGCCTGGGAGGAGGCTCTCGTGCAGTACTTC. It encodes CAWEEALVQYF.

The chain links TRBV2 to TRBJ2-5; D uncertain. The J call may be in error: the DNA end matches TRBJ2-7 better. Germline loops: CDR1 SNHLY, CDR2 FYNNEI. This CDR3 is built from 12 residues. CDR3 DNA: TGTGCCAGCAGACAGTACTCCTACGAGCAGTACTTC. It yields the protein CASRQYSYEQYF.

This clone appeared a single time. The chain is built from TRBV30 and TRBJ1-5; the D gene is possibly TRBD1 (5 bases). Germline loops: CDR1 GTSNPN, CDR2 SVGIG (reference sequence). The CDR3 totals 15 residues. The V and J ends lost 2 bases and 0 bases respectively, with 11 bases between them. CDR3 in amino acids: CAWSWGVNSNQPQHF. DNA for the CDR3: TGTGCCTGGAGTTGGGGGGTGAATAGCAATCAGCCCCAGCATTTT.

V is TRBV6-1 and J is TRBJ2-5; a possible D gene is TRBD2 (5 bases). This CDR3 region has 16 residues. Trimming removed 2 bases from V and 1 base from J, with 14 bases in between. The germline gives CDR1 MNHNS, CDR2 SASEGT. CDR3 sequence: CASSEIRKGVQETQYF. The CDR3 nucleotides are TGTGCCAGCAGTGAAATTAGAAAGGGAGTCCAAGAGACCCAGTACTTC.

This clone was observed a few times. The gene calls are TRBV5-1 and TRBJ2-4; TRBD1 might be the D (6 bases). The CDR3 sequence is 18 residues long. Trimming removed 4 bases from V and 0 bases from J, with 20 bases in between. From germline, CDR1 is SGHRS and CDR2 YFSETQ. This CDR3 is CASSPRGSASLAKNIQYF. In DNA, the CDR3 is TGCGCCAGCAGCCCTAGGGGGTCCGCATCTTTAGCCAAAAACATTCAGTACTTC.

The chain links TRBV2 to TRBJ1-2; 8 bases fit TRBD1. V was clipped by 4 bases and J by 6 bases; unmatched bases: 7. CDR1 is SNHLY, CDR2 FYNNEI, per germline. The CDR3 covers 14 residues. The CDR3 reads CASSGTGGENGYTF. The DNA of the CDR3 is TGTGCCAGCAGTGGAACAGGGGGGGAGAATGGCTACACCTTC.

The chain is built from TRBV5-5 and TRBJ2-7; D remains ambiguous. Germline CDR1 reads SGHKS; CDR2 reads YYEKEE (reference sequence). The CDR3 is 13 amino acids. Trimming removed 2 bases at V and 6 bases at J, with 12 bases between. The CDR3 spells CASSLELSGEQYF. The CDR3 region has the DNA TGTGCCAGCAGCTTAGAATTGTCCGGCGAGCAGTACTTC.

This clone turned up a few times. The chain recombines TRBV7-8 with TRBJ1-6; 9 bases are shared with TRBD1. Germline V lookup: CDR1 SGHVS, CDR2 FQNEAQ. Trimming cost V 5 bases and J 10 bases; bases outside gene matches: 6. The CDR3 extends over 14 amino acids. CDR3 residues: CASSLRTGVSPLHF. The CDR3 DNA follows: TGTGCCAGCAGCCTGCGGACAGGGGTCTCACCCCTCCACTTT.